The clone carrying this TCR beta chain was seen ten or more times. Its antigen is unidentified. Germline CDR1 and CDR2: DFQATT and SNEGSKA (reference sequence). V was pared by 1 base and J by 1 base, with 18 bases of the junction left unmatched. The CDR3 is made up of 19 amino acids. CDR3 and TCR beta VDJ profiling relied on genomic DNA as the template. TCRdb re-derived calls from the reads in MiXCR, one entry per CDR3 protein. The table lists about 170,000 distinct CDR3 sequences, around half of them singletons. CD8+CD57+ cell expansion had been shown by flow cytometry in patients chosen for sequencing. As a group, the patients uniformly had severe acquired aplastic anemia. These data are taken from a study of CD8+CD57+ T cells in acquired aplastic anemia. Study details: About 3 ug was the average amount of DNA from sorted CD4+ and CD8+ cells. Findings and caveats of the study: Researchers report that twenty-nine CD8+ CDR3 sequences appeared in both patients and controls.

Material: sorted CD4+, CD8+, or CD8+CD57+ T cells (not recorded which) from PBMCs. The chain is built from TRBV20-1 and TRBJ2-7; 8 bases line up with TRBD1. This sequence originates from a human donor with aplastic anemia. In DNA, the CDR3 is TGCAGTGCTAGAGTTCCAACAGGGGGGTTCCCGGGAATATCCTACGAGCAGTACTTC. It translates to CSARVPTGGFPGISYEQYF.